The 13 T cell receptor beta chains presented below share a single source sample, sequenced in a study of blood T cell repertoires in COVID-19. Assay: immunoSEQ multiplex PCR; the TCRdb copy retains only in-frame clones and omits some. The sample has fewer than 200,000 clones; around four fifths are singletons. The sequencing sample was made of PBMCs or T cells enriched from blood (not recorded which). The receptors here all came from a woman in her 50s who had recovered from COVID-19.

CDR3 sequence: CASSPLGGKKDTQYF. In nucleotides, the CDR3 is TGTGCCAGCTCACCTCTGGGAGGGAAGAAAGATACGCAGTATTTT. V and J are TRBV18 and TRBJ2-3, with 7 bases aligning to TRBD2. In germline, CDR1 is KGHSH, CDR2 LQKENI. This CDR3 region has 15 residues. V was clipped by 3 bases and J by 5 bases; unmatched bases: 8.

This clone was found a few times. This rearrangement joins TRBV6-1 to TRBJ2-7, with a weak D call TRBD1 (5 bases). The CDR3 is 14 residues long. With 2 bases removed from V and 9 bases from J, the gap between germline ends came to 17 bases. CDR1 MNHNS and CDR2 SASEGT come from the germline V gene. CDR3 sequence (DNA): TGTGCCAGCAGTGAATACTTCCCTGTAGGGGTGCAGTACGTC. Residues: CASSEYFPVGVQYV.

In its sample, this clone was seen once. The chain joins TRBV27 to TRBJ1-1; 7 nucleotides align to TRBD1. The germline gives CDR1 MNHEY, CDR2 SMNVEV (reference sequence). Unmatched junction bases numbered 9, after V lost 6 bases and J lost 2 bases. The CDR3 sequence is 15 residues long. As DNA, the CDR3 is TGTGCCAGCAGCGCTAACAGGGGAGGTAACACTGAAGCTTTCTTT. Translated: CASSANRGGNTEAFF.

The chain has TRBV6-6 and TRBJ1-1; D unclear. This CDR3 spans 16 amino acids. CDR1 MNHNY and CDR2 SVGAGI come from the germline V gene (reference sequence). V dropped 2 bases and J dropped 1 base, with 14 bases sitting between them. This CDR3 is CASSYEIYTANTEAFF. The CDR3 DNA reads as TGTGCCAGCAGTTACGAAATATACACAGCGAACACTGAAGCTTTCTTT.

This clone turned up a few times. V is TRBV5-8 and J is TRBJ2-7; 8 bases agree with TRBD2. J gave up 1 base and V 3 bases, and 15 bases lay outside the gene matches. The CDR3 has 18 amino acids. Germline V gene lookup returns CDR1 SGHTS and CDR2 YDEGEE. The CDR3 DNA sequence: TGTGCCAGCAGCTCGGGGGGGGTGGGACCCCCTCTTTCCTACGAGCAGTACGTC. Translation gives CASSSGGVGPPLSYEQYV.

The chain uses TRBV21-1 and TRBJ2-7; TRBD2, as called in the table, went unchecked against the DNA. TRBV21-1 is designated a pseudogene. The CDR3 loop spans 13 amino acids. CDR3 bases: TGTGCCAGCAGCAAAGGTCGGGACTCCGCGCAGTACGTC. Translating gives CASSKGRDSAQYV.

In this sample, this clone turned up a few times. The chain is built from TRBV15 and TRBJ2-3, with D perhaps matching TRBD1 (6 bases). V lost 0 bases, J lost 4 bases, and 17 bases lay in between. The germline gives CDR1 LNHNV, CDR2 YYDKDF (reference sequence). CDR3 length: 17 amino acids. CDR3 sequence reads: CATSRDRRSPGADTQYF. For the CDR3, the DNA is TGTGCCACCAGCAGAGATCGGAGGTCTCCAGGGGCAGATACGCAGTATTTT.

The chain combines TRBV9 with TRBJ1-2; tentatively, D is TRBD1 (5 bases). This CDR3 contains 15 residues. V lost 3 bases to trimming and J lost 7 bases, with 19 bases between them. Germline CDR1 is SGDLS and CDR2 is YYNGEE. The CDR3 spells CASSGEMGTVGGYTF. CDR3 DNA sequence: TGTGCCAGCAGCGGGGAAATGGGGACTGTAGGTGGCTACACCTTC.

The V and J genes are TRBV5-1 and TRBJ2-2; 7 bases match TRBD1. Germline assignment: CDR1 SGHRS and CDR2 YFSETQ. The CDR3 sequence is 16 residues long. After removal of 4 bases from V and 0 bases from J, the junction contained 6 bases not matched to a gene. The CDR3 nucleotides read TGCGCCAGCAGCGACAAGGGGACAGCGAACACCGGGGAGCTGTTTTTT. It is translated as CASSDKGTANTGELFF.

V is TRBV19 and J is TRBJ2-2; D not resolved. V dropped 1 base and J dropped 7 bases, with 4 bases sitting between them. The CDR3 covers 12 residues. The germline gives CDR1 LNHDA, CDR2 SQIVND (reference sequence). CDR3 region: CASSIGSGELFF. The CDR3 DNA reads as TGTGCCAGTAGTATAGGGAGCGGGGAGCTGTTTTTT.

The genes are TRBV28 and TRBJ2-2, with a tentative D call TRBD1 (6 bases). Germline CDR1 reads MDHEN; CDR2 reads SYDVKM. This CDR3 has 15 residues. The V end was cut by 6 bases, the J end by 0 bases, with 11 bases between. DNA of the CDR3: TGTGCCAGCAGGACAGGCCGTACGAACACCGGGGAGCTGTTTTTT. It is translated as CASRTGRTNTGELFF.

The chain couples TRBV24-1 to TRBJ1-5; D gene unclear. CDR1 and CDR2 from the germline V gene are KGHDR and SFDVKD. The V gene lost 1 base and the J gene lost 6 bases, with 9 bases spanning the gap. CDR3 length: 14 residues. The CDR3 spells CATSDFSGTQPQHF. Here the CDR3 DNA reads TGTGCCACCAGTGATTTTTCAGGAACTCAGCCCCAGCATTTT.

This clone was recorded once. This rearrangement joins TRBV5-4 to TRBJ1-3; D uncertain. V lost 0 bases to trimming and J lost 1 base, with 14 bases between them. There are 17 residues in the CDR3. Germline CDR1 is SGHNT and CDR2 is YYREEE (reference sequence). CDR3 in amino acids: CASSLGLTAVSGNTIYF. The CDR3 DNA sequence: TGTGCCAGCAGCTTGGGTCTCACGGCGGTATCTGGAAACACCATATATTTT.